This T cell receptor (beta chain) derives from a study of beta chain features in type 1 diabetes. Turning to this clone: Its antigen remains unknown.

Notes on the study in general: The cDNA sequencing approach could over-represent high-TCR-expressing cells. Moderate yet significant TCRB CDR3 shortening was seen in Type 1 diabetes patients in all four CD4+ subsets.

Every isolated RNA sample was fully reverse transcribed, so sequencing captured expressed TCRB transcripts. TCRdb's table, derived via immunoSEQ multiplex PCR, lists solely in-frame clones and lacks some. Of hundreds of thousands of clones in the sample, about an eighth were seen once. The germline CDR1 and CDR2 sequences are KGHSH and LQKENI. This CDR3 has 12 amino acids. With 3 bases removed from V and 1 base from J, the gap between germline ends came to 4 bases. This clonotype was obtained from a man younger than 35 with type 1 diabetes. The sequenced material came from naive CD4+ T cells from blood. J is TRBJ2-7 and V is TRBV18; D call uncertain. The DNA of the CDR3 is TGTGCCAGCTCACCTATGTCCTACGAGCAGTACTTC. Translated, it gives CASSPMSYEQYF.